This T cell receptor (beta chain) derives from a study of OX40 agonist ivuxolimab in advanced cancers. The CDR3 loop spans 14 amino acids. The germline gives CDR1 GTSNPN, CDR2 SVGIG (reference sequence). Trimming removed 1 base from V and 5 bases from J, with 14 bases in between. In its sample, this clone was seen once. Produced via immunoSEQ multiplex PCR; TCRdb's table is partial and in-frame only. The sample shows tens of thousands of clones, more than 85% of them seen only once. This clonotype was obtained from an adult with an advanced solid tumor such as melanoma, head and neck, liver or kidney cancer. The input for sequencing was CD4+ or CD8+ T cells sorted from blood, taken in a trial of the OX40 agonist ivuxolimab. The chain carries TRBV30 and TRBJ1-2, with D unclear. CDR3 sequence (DNA): TGTGCCTGGAGTGATCCTTACAGAGGATATGGCTACACCTTC. The encoded protein is CAWSDPYRGYGYTF.